The text below deals with one TCR beta chain. What it binds is unknown. Per-sample assaying covered 95,000 to 100,000 TCR templates. Sequenced by immunoSEQ multiplex PCR; TCRdb stores in-frame clones only, minus some. The sample consists of around 100,000 clones, over 90% of them appearing once. This entry is derived from a study of siplizumab effects on memory and regulatory T cells. Overall study findings and caveats: Naive T cells seemed more diverse than memory cells and seemed major alloresponse contributors. Unstimulated subsets accounted for the mapping of only a minor share of the clones that were alloreactive. Naive or memory phenotype was unassignable for roughly 75-96% of proliferating CD4+ or CD8+ clones.

V was shortened by 4 bases and J by 1 base, with 11 bases between the two germline ends. CDR1 is SNHLY and CDR2 is FYNNEI in the germline V gene. The CDR3 contains 15 residues. The clonotype comes from a human donor in good health. The V call is TRBV2, the J call TRBJ2-1, with a possible D match to TRBD1 (5 bases). Sequencing was done on a sample of non-Treg CD4+ T cells sorted from blood. The CDR3 loop is CASSVSAGSYNEQFF. CDR3 DNA sequence: TGTGCCAGCAGTGTATCGGCAGGGTCCTACAATGAGCAGTTCTTC.